The rows below give T cell receptor beta chains drawn from one sample of a study of blood T cell repertoires in COVID-19. Only in-frame clones appear in the TCRdb table, and some are missing; sequencing was by immunoSEQ multiplex PCR. The table includes about 480,000 clones, 85% to 90% detected once. Input material: peripheral blood. These receptors all stem from a woman between 45 and 65 years old with COVID-19, enrolled during active disease. CDR3s include the opening cysteine and the closing phenylalanine or tryptophan. A D gene is named only where the DNA matches it firmly. Expanded clones are given a class, and other clones once, few, many or no size at all.

D	J	V	size	DNA	CDR3
NA	TRBJ2-7	TRBV19	NA	TGTGCCAGTAGTATTGCGGCAGATGGGTACGAGCAGTACTTC	CASSIAADGYEQYF
NA	TRBJ2-1	TRBV5-4	NA	TGTGCCAGCAGCCAGTCCGGGACATCCTACAATGAGCAGTTCTTC	CASSQSGTSYNEQFF
TRBD2	TRBJ2-7	TRBV2	NA	TGTGCCAGCAGTGAAGTGGGTAGCGGGGCGACCTACGAGCAGTACTTC	CASSEVGSGATYEQYF
NA	TRBJ2-7	TRBV5-1	NA	TGCGCCAGCAGCTCCTTCCGGGACTCTCTCGAGCAGTACTTC	CASSSFRDSLEQYF
NA	TRBJ2-7	TRBV9	NA	TGTGCCAGCAGCGTAGATGAGGATCTCGGCTCCTACGAGCAGTACTTC	CASSVDEDLGSYEQYF
TRBD1	TRBJ1-2	TRBV7-9	NA	TGTGCCAGCAGCTCTCCCCTGGACAGGGGGCAGGGTAGTTTTGATGGCTACACCTTC	CASSSPLDRGQGSFDGYTF
NA	TRBJ2-3	TRBV7-8	NA	TGTGCCAGCAGCTTAATGGCAGGGGAGACAGATACGCAGTATTTT	CASSLMAGETDTQYF
TRBD1	TRBJ2-1	TRBV19	NA	TGTGCCAGTCGTCCCGGGACAGGGGTGAGCAATGAGCAGTTCTTC	CASRPGTGVSNEQFF
NA	TRBJ1-1	TRBV9	NA	TGTGCCAGCAGCAAACAGGGTAGACACACTGAAGCTTTCTTT	CASSKQGRHTEAFF
TRBD2	TRBJ2-7	TRBV7-9	NA	TGTGCCAGCAGCTCGCCGGGACTAGCGGGGGGGGCTTCGGTGCAGTACTTC	CASSSPGLAGGASVQYF
TRBD2	TRBJ2-5	TRBV6-1	NA	TGTGCCAGCAGTGGCCAGACTAGCGGGGGACCGGAGACCCAGTACTTC	CASSGQTSGGPETQYF
TRBD1	TRBJ2-1	TRBV28	NA	TGTGCCAGCAGTTTGACAGGGCACAATGAGCAGTTCTTC	CASSLTGHNEQFF
TRBD2	TRBJ2-1	TRBV7-8	NA	TGTGCCAGCAGCCTATTAGCGGGGGGGAGGAATGAGCAGTTCTTC	CASSLLAGGRNEQFF
NA	TRBJ1-3	TRBV10-3	once	TGTGCCATCAGAGGGGTGGAGAAAGACACCATATATTTT	CAIRGVEKDTIYF
NA	TRBJ2-7	TRBV3-1/TRBV3-2	NA	TGTGCCAGCAGCCTGTCCGACAGGGAGCAGTACTTC	CASSLSDREQYF
TRBD1	TRBJ2-1	TRBV11-1	NA	TGTGCCAGCAGCTTAGATTGGACAGGGATTTCCCAGTTCTTC	CASSLDWTGISQFF
NA	TRBJ2-2	TRBV10-2	NA	TGCGCCAGCACCACATACACCGGGGAGCTGTTTTTT	CASTTYTGELFF
TRBD1	TRBJ1-6	TRBV19	NA	TGTGCCAGTAGTGACAGGGTAGACGGAAATTCACCCCTCCACTTT	CASSDRVDGNSPLHF